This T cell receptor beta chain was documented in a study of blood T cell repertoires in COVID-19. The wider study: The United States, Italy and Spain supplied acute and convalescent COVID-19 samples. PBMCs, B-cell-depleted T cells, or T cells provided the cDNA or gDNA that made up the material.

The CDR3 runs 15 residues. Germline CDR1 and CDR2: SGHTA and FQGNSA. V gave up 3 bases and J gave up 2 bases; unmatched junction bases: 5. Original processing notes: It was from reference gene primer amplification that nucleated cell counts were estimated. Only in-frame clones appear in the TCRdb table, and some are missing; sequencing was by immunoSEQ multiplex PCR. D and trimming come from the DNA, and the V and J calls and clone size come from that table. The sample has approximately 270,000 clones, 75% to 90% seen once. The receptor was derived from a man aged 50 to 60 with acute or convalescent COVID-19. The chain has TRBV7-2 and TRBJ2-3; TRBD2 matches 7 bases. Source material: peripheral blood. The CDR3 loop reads CASSFLRGFTDTQYF. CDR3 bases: TGTGCCAGCAGCTTCTTGCGGGGGTTCACAGATACGCAGTATTTT.